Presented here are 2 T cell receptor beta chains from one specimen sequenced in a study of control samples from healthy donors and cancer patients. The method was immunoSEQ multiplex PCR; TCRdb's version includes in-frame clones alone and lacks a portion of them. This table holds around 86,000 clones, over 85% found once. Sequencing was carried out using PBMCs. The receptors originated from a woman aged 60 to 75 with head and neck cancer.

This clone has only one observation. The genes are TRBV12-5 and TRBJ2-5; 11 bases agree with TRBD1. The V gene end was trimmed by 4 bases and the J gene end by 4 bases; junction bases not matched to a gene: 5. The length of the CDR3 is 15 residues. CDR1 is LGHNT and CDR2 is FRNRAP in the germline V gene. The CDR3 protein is CASGSSGTGGETQYF. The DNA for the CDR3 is TGTGCTAGTGGTTCATCCGGGACAGGGGGAGAGACCCAGTACTTC.

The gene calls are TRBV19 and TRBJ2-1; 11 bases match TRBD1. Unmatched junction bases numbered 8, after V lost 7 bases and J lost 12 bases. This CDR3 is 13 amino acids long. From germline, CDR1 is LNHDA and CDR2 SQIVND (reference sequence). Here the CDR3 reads CASMRTGGVGQFF. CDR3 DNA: TGTGCCAGTATGCGGACAGGGGGCGTTGGGCAGTTCTTC.